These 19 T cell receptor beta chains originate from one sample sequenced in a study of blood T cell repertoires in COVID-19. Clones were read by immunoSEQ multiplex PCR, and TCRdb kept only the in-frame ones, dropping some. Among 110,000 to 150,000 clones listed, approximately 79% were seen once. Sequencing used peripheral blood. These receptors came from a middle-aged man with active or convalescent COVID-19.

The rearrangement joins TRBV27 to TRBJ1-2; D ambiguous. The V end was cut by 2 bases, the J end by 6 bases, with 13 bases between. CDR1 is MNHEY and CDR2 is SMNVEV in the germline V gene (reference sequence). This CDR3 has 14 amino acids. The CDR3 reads CASSLSGEENGYTF. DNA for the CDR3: TGTGCCAGCAGTTTAAGCGGGGAGGAGAATGGCTACACCTTC.

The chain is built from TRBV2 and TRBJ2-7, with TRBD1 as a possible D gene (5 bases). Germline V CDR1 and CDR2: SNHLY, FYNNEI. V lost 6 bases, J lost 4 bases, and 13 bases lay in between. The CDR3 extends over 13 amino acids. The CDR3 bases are TGTGCCAGCAGGAAAGGGGTACCTTACGAGCAGTACTTC. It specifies CASRKGVPYEQYF.

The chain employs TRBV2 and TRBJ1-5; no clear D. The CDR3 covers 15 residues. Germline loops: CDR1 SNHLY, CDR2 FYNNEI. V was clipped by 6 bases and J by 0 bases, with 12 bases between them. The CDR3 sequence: CASREDRLSNQPQHF. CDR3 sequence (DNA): TGTGCCAGCAGGGAGGACCGTCTTAGCAATCAGCCCCAGCATTTT.

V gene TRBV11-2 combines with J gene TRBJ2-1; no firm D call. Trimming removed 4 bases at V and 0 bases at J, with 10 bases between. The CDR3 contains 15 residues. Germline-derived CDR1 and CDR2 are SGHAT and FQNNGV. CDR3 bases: TGTGCCAGCAGCTCCCCCCCGGTCTCCTACAATGAGCAGTTCTTC. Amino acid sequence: CASSSPPVSYNEQFF.

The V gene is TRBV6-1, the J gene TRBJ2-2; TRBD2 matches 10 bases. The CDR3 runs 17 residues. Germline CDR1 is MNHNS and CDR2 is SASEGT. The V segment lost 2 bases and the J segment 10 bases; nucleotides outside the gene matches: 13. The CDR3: CASSENTRLAGAEELFF. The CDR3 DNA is TGTGCCAGCAGTGAAAATACGAGGCTAGCGGGAGCCGAGGAGCTGTTTTTT.

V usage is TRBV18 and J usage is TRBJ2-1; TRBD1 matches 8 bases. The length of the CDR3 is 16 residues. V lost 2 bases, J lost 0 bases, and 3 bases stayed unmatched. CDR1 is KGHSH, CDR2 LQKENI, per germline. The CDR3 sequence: CASSPSTGGSYNEQFF. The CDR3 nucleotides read TGTGCCAGCTCACCATCCACAGGGGGCTCCTACAATGAGCAGTTCTTC.

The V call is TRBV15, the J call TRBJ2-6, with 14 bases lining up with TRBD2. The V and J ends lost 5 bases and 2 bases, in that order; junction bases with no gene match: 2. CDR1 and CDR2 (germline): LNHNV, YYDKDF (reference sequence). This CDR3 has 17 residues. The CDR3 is CATSWGLAGAGANVLTF. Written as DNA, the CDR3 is TGTGCCACCAGCTGGGGACTAGCGGGAGCTGGGGCCAACGTCCTGACTTTC.

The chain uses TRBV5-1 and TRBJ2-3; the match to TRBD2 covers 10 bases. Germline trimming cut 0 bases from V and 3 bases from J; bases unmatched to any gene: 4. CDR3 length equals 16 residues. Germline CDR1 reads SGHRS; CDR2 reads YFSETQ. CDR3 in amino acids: CASSLELAGVTDTQYF. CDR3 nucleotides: TGCGCCAGCAGCTTGGAGCTAGCGGGAGTAACAGATACGCAGTATTTT.

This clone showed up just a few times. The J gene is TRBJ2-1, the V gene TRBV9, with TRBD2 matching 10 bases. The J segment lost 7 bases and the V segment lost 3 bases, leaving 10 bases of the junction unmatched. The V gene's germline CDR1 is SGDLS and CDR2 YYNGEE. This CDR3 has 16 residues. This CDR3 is CASSEGLAPESNEQFF. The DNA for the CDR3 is TGTGCCAGCAGCGAGGGACTAGCGCCAGAGTCGAATGAGCAGTTCTTC.

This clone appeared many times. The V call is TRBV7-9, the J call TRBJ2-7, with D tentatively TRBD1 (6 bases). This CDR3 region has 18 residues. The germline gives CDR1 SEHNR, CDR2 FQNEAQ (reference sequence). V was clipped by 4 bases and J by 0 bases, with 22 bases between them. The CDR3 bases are TGTGCCAGCAGCTCCCGACTATCCGGGACACCGTTCTCCTACGAGCAGTACTTC. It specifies CASSSRLSGTPFSYEQYF.

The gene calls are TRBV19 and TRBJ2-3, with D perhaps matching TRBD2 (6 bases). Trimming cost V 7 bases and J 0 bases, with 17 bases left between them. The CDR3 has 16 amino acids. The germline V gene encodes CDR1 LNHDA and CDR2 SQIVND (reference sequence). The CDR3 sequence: CASNINRESSTDTQYF. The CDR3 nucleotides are TGTGCCAGTAACATTAACCGGGAGAGTAGCACAGATACGCAGTATTTT.

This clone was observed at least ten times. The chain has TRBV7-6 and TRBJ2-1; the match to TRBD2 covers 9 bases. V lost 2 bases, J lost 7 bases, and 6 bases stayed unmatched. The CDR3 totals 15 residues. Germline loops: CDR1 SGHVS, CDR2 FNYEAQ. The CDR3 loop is CASSLLAGVGNEQFF. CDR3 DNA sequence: TGTGCCAGCAGCTTATTAGCGGGAGTGGGGAATGAGCAGTTCTTC.

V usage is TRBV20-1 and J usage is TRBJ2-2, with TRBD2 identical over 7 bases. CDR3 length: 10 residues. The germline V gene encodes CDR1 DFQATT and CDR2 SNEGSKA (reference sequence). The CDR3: CSRGRAELFF. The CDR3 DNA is TGCAGCCGGGGGAGGGCAGAGCTGTTTTTT.

The CDR3 loop is CASSLDTNGETQYF. The CDR3 DNA reads as TGCGCCAGCAGCTTGGACACTAATGGGGAGACCCAGTACTTC. The chain links TRBV5-1 to TRBJ2-5; no firm D call. V lost 0 bases to trimming and J lost 5 bases, with 11 bases between them. CDR1 SGHRS and CDR2 YFSETQ come from the germline V gene. The CDR3 has 14 residues.

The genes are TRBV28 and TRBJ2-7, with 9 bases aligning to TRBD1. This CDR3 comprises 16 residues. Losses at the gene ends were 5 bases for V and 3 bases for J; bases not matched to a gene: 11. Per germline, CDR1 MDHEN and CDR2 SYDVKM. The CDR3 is CASSTPATGGVYEQYF. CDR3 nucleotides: TGTGCCAGCAGTACCCCGGCGACAGGGGGGGTCTACGAGCAGTACTTC.

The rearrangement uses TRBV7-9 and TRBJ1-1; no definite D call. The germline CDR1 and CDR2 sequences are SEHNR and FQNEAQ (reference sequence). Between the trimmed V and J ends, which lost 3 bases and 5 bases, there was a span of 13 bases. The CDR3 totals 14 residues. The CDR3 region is CASSLEAPKTEAFF. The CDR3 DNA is TGTGCCAGCAGCTTGGAGGCGCCAAAGACTGAAGCTTTCTTT.

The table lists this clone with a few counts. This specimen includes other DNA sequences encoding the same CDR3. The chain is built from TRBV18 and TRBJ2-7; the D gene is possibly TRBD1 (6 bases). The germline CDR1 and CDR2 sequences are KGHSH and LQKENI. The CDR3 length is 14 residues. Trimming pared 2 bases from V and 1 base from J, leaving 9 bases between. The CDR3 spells CASSPNRDSYEQYF. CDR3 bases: TGTGCCAGCTCACCAAACAGGGATTCCTACGAGCAGTACTTC.

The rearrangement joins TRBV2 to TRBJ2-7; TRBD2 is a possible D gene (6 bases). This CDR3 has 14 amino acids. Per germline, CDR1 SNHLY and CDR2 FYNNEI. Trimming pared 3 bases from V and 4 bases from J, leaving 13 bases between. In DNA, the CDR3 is TGTGCCAGCAGTGAGGAGGGACGGCCTTACGAGCAGTACTTC. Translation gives CASSEEGRPYEQYF.

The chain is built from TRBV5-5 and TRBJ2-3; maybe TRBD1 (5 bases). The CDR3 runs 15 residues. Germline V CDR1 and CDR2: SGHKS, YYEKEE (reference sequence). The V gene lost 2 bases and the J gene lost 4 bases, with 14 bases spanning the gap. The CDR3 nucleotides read TGTGCCAGCAGCTTCGGGCCCCAGGGCGCAGATACGCAGTATTTT. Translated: CASSFGPQGADTQYF.